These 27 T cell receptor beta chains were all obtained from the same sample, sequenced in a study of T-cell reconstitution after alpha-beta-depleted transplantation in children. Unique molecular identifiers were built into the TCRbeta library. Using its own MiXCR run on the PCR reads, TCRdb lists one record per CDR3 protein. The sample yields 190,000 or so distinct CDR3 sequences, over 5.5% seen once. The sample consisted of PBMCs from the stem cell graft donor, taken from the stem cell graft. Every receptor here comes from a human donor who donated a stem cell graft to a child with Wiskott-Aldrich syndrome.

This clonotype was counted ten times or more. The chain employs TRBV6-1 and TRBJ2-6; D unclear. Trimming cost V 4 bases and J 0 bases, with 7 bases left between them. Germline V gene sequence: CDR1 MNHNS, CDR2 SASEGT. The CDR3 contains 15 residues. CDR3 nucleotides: TGTGCCAGCAGTGGACCCCCCTCTGGGGCCAACGTCCTGACTTTC. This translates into CASSGPPSGANVLTF.

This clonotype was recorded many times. The CDR3 loop reads CATSDPSLSGLGGANVLTF. In nucleotides, the CDR3 is TGTGCCACCAGTGACCCCTCATTATCGGGGCTGGGAGGGGCCAACGTCCTGACTTTC. J is TRBJ2-6 and V is TRBV24-1; possibly TRBD1 or TRBD2 for D (5 bases each). Trimming removed 4 bases at V and 4 bases at J, with 22 bases between. Germline lookup yields CDR1 KGHDR and CDR2 SFDVKD. This CDR3 has 19 residues.

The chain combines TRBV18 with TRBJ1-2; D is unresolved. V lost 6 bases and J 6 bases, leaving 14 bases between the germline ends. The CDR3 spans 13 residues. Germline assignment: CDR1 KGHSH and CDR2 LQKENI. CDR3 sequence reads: CASSEGLGDGYTF. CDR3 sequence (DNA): TGTGCCAGCTCGGAGGGTTTAGGCGATGGCTACACCTTC.

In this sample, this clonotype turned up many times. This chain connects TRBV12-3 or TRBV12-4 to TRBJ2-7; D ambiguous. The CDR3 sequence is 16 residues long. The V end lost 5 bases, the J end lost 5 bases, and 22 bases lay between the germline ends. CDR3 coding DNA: TGTGCCAGCAGTCCCTCCGGGTCGGCAGTTCTGCACGAGCAGTACTTC. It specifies CASSPSGSAVLHEQYF.

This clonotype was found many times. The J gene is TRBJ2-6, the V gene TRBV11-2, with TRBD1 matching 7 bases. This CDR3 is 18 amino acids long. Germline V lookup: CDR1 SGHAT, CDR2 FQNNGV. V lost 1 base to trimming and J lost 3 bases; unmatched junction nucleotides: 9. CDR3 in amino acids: CASSLGARTGGGANVLTF. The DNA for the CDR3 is TGTGCCAGCAGCTTAGGAGCAAGGACAGGAGGTGGGGCCAACGTCCTGACTTTC.

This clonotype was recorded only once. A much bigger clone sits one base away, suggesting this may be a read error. The CDR3 region is CASSYITGSLNEQYF. CDR3 nucleotide sequence: TGTGCCAGCAGTTATATCACAGGGAGCCTCAACGAGCAGTACTTC. The chain couples TRBV6-2 or TRBV6-3 to TRBJ2-7, with D perhaps TRBD1 (6 bases). V was clipped by 3 bases and J by 5 bases, with 17 bases between them. The CDR3 has 15 residues. The germline V gene encodes CDR1 MNHEY and CDR2 SVGEGT.

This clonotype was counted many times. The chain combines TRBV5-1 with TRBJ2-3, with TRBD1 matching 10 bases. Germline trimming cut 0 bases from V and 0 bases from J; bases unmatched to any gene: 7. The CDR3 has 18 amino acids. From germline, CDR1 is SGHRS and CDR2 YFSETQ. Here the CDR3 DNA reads TGCGCCAGCAGCTTGGGGGGACAGGGGTCCCGGAGCACAGATACGCAGTATTTT. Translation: CASSLGGQGSRSTDTQYF.

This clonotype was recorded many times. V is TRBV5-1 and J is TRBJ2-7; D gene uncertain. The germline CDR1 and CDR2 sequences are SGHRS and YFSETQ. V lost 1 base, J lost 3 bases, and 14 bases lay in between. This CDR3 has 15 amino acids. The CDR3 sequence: CASSLFQVGVYEQYF. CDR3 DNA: TGCGCCAGCAGCTTGTTCCAGGTCGGAGTCTACGAGCAGTACTTC.

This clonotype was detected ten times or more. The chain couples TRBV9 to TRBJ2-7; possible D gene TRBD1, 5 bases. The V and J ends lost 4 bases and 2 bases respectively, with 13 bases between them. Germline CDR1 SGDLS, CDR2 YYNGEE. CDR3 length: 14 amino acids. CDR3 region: CASSPGLGTYEQYF. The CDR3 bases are TGTGCCAGCAGCCCAGGGTTAGGAACCTACGAGCAGTACTTC. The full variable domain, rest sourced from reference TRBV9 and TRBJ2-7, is DSGVTQTPKHLITATGQRVTLRCSPRSGDLSVYWYQQSLDQGLQFLIQYYNGEERAKGNILERFSAQQFPDLHSELNLSSLELGDSALYFCASSPGLGTYEQYFGPGTRLTVT.

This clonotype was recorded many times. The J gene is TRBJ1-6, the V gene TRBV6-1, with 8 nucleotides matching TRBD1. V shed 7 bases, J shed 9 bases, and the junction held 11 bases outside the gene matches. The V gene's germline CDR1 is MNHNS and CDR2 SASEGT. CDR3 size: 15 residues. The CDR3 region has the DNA TGTGCCAGCACCGAAGGACAGGGACCTTTTTCACCCCTCCACTTT. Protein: CASTEGQGPFSPLHF.

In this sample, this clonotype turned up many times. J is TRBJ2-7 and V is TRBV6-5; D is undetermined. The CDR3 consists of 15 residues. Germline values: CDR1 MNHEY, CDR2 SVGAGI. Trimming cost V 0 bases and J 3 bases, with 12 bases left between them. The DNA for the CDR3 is TGTGCCAGCAGTTACTCGAGGTTGAGCAGCTACGAGCAGTACTTC. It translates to CASSYSRLSSYEQYF.

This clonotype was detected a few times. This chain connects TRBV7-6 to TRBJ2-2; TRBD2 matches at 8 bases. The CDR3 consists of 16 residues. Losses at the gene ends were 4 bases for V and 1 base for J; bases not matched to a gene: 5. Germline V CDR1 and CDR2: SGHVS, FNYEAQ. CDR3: CASSSIGGGNTGELFF. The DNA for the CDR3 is TGTGCCAGCAGCTCGATCGGGGGGGGGAACACCGGGGAGCTGTTTTTT.

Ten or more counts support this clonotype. CDR3 sequence reads: CASSLVGEQFF. CDR3 bases: TGTGCCAGCAGTCTTGTCGGTGAGCAGTTCTTC. The genes are TRBV12-3 or TRBV12-4 and TRBJ2-1; unclear D gene. The CDR3 sequence is 11 residues long. V was clipped by 5 bases and J by 9 bases, with 8 bases between them.

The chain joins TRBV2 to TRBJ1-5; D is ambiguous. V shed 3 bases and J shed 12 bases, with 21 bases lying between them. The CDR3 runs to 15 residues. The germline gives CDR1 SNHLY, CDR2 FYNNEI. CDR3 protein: CASSDGPYSNQVQHF. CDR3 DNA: TGTGCCAGCAGTGACGGACCTTATAGCAATCAGGTCCAGCATTTT.

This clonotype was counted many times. The CDR3 region has the DNA TGTGCCAGCAGCTTCGGACAGCTCAAGGCATCCTACGAGCAGTACTTC. Its translation: CASSFGQLKASYEQYF. The gene calls are TRBV7-8 and TRBJ2-7; maybe TRBD1 (6 bases). The CDR3 runs to 16 residues. The V and J ends lost 3 bases and 1 base respectively, with 16 bases between them. Germline V gene sequence: CDR1 SGHVS, CDR2 FQNEAQ.

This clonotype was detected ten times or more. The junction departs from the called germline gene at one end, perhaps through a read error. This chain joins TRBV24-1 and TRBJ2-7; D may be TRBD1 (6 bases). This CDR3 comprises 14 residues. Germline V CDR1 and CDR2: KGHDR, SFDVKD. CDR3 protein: CATSDRGQTYEQYF. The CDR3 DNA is TGTGCCACCAGTGACCGCGGACAGACCTACGAGCAGTATTTC.

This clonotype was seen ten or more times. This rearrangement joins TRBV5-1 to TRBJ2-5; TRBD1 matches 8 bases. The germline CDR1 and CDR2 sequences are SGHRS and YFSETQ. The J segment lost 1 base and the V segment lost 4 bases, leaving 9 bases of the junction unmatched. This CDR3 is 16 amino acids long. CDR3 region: CASSDGTGLTQETQYF. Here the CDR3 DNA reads TGCGCCAGCAGCGACGGGACAGGCCTCACCCAAGAGACCCAGTACTTC.

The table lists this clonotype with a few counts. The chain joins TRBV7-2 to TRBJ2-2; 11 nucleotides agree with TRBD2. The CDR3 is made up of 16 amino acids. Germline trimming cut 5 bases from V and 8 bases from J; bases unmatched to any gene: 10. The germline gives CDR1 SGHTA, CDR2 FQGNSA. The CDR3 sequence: CASSPFSGRAIGELFF. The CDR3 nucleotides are TGTGCCAGCAGCCCGTTTAGCGGGAGGGCCATTGGGGAGCTGTTTTTT.

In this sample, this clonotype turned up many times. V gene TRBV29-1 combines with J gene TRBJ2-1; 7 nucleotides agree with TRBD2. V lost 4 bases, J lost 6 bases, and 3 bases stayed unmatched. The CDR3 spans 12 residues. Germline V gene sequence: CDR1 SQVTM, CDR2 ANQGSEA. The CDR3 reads CSVGGLTNEQFF. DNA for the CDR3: TGCAGCGTTGGGGGACTAACCAATGAGCAGTTCTTC.

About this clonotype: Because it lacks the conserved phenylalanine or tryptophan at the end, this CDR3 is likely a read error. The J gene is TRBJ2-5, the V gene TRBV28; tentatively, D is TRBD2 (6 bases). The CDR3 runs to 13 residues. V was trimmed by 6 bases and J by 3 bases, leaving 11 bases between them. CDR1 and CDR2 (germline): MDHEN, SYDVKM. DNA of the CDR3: TGTGCCAGCAGCCTTGGAGGGGAAGAGACCCAGTACTTA. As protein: CASSLGGEETQYL.

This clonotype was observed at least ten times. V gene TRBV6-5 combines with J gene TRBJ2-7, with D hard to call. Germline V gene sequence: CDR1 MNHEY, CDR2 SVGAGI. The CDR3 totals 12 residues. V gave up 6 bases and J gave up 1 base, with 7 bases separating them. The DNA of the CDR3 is TGTGCCAGCAGCCAAAATTCCTACGAGCAGTACTTC. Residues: CASSQNSYEQYF.

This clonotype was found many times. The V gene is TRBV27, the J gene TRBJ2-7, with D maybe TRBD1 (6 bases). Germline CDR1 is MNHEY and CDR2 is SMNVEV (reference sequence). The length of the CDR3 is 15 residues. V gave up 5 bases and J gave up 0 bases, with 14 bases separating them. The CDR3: CASSPNPTGSYEQYF. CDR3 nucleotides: TGTGCCAGCAGTCCCAACCCGACAGGCTCCTACGAGCAGTACTTC.

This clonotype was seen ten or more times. In DNA form, the CDR3 reads TGCAGTGCTAGAGCCGGGACGGAGGAAAAACTGTTTTTT. Its translation: CSARAGTEEKLFF. The genes are TRBV20-1 and TRBJ1-4, with D possibly matching TRBD1 (5 bases). Trimming removed 1 base from V and 8 bases from J, with 11 bases in between. The germline V gene encodes CDR1 DFQATT and CDR2 SNEGSKA (reference sequence). The length of the CDR3 is 13 residues.

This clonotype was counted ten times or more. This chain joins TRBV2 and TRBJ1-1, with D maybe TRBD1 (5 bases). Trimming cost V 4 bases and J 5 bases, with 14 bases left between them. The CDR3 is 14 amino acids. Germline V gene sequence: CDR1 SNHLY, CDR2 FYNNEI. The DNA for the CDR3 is TGTGCCAGCAGTGGCCTAAGGGGTGAAACTGAAGCTTTCTTT. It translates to CASSGLRGETEAFF.

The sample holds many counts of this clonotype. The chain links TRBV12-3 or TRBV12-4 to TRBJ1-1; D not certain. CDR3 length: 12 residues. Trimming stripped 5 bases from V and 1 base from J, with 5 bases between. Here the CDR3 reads CASSPKNTEAFF. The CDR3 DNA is TGTGCCAGCAGTCCCAAGAACACTGAAGCTTTCTTT.

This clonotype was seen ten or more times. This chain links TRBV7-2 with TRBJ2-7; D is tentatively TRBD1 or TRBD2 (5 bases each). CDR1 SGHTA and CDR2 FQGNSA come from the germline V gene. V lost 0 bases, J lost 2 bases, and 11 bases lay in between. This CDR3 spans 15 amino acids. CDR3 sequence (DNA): TGTGCCAGCAGCTTAGCCGGGACGGAAACCTACGAGCAGTACTTC. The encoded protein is CASSLAGTETYEQYF.

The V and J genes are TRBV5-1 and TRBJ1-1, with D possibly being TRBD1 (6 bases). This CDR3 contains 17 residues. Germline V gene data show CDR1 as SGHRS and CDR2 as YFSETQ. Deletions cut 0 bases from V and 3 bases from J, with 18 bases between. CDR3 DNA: TGCGCCAGCAGCTTGGGGCCTCGGGGGGGCGGAGACACTGAAGCTTTCTTT. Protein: CASSLGPRGGGDTEAFF.